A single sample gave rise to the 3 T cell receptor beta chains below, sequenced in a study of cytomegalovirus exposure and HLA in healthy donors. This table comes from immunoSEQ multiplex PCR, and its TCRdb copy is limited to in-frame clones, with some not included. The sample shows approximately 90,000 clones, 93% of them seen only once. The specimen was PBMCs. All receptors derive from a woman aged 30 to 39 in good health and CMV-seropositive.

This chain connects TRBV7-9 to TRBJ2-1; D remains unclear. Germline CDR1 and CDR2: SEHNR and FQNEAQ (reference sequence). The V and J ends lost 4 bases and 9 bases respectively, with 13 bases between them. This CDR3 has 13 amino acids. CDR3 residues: CASSSTRLSEQFF. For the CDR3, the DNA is TGTGCCAGCAGCTCTACTCGACTGAGTGAGCAGTTCTTC.

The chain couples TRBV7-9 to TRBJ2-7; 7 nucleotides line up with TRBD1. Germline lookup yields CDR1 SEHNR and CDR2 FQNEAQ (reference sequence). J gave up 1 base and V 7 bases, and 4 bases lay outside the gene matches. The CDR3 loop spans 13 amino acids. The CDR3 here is CASTRDSSYEQYF. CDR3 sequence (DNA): TGTGCCAGCACCAGGGACAGTTCCTACGAGCAGTACTTC.

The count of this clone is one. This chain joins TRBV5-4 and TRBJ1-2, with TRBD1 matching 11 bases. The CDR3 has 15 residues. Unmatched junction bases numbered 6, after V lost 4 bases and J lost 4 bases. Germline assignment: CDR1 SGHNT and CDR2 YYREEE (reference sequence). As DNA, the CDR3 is TGTGCCAGCAGCCCACGGACAGGGGGCCCCTATGGCTACACCTTC. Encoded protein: CASSPRTGGPYGYTF.